The sequence of this TCR beta chain was determined in a study of identifying expanded T cells in peripheral blood. Study-wide results and caveats: Approximately two-week clone count variance significantly increased as total template count grew. Differentially abundant clones: 0.95 to 1.5 between replicates, 15 to 17 at approximately 14 days, 19 at four.

The CDR3 totals 17 residues. Looked up from germline, CDR1 is SGHDT and CDR2 is YYEEEE. V lost 3 bases, J lost 4 bases, and 13 bases stayed unmatched. Sequencing was performed with immunoSEQ multiplex PCR; in TCRdb, only in-frame clones are kept and a portion is missing. The table shows 95,000 to 150,000 clones, with around 84% occurring only once. With regard to this clone: The antigen is undetermined.

During the collection period, no donor immune events like infections were recorded. The TCR comes from a person between 18 and 75 years old in good health. The chain recombines TRBV5-6 with TRBJ1-1; 9 bases line up with TRBD1. The sequencing sample was made of blood. The CDR3 nucleotides are TGTGCCAGCAGCTCTCGTTTTAGACAGACAGGGGGCACTGAAGCTTTCTTT. This gives the protein CASSSRFRQTGGTEAFF.